This T cell receptor beta chain was recovered during a study of T cell repertoires in cytomegalovirus infection. Across the study: It can be stated that public TCR beta signatures indicated CMV infection as well as a matching HLA type.

The CDR3 length is 15 residues. The ends were cut back, 4 bases at V and 1 base at J, with 8 bases in the middle. With respect to this clonotype: Its specificity is unknown.

MiXCR, run by TCRdb on the reads, gives a single entry per CDR3 protein. The top ten clones hold roughly 14% of a sample with 350,000 to 400,000 distinct CDR3 sequences, about a third of them seen once. The J gene is TRBJ2-6, the V gene TRBV12-3 or TRBV12-4; D is uncertain. This TCR derives from a human donor in good health (CMV status not recorded). Some clones in this sample may be carry-over from other donors' samples. This material consisted of cultured PBMCs, taken from culture after CMV antigen stimulation. The CDR3 DNA sequence: TGTGCCAGCAGTTCTTACAGTTCTGGGGCCAACGTCCTGACTTTC. It yields the protein CASSSYSSGANVLTF.